Below, 30 T cell receptor beta chains from the same sample are listed, as sequenced in a study of T cell responses to AZD1222 COVID-19 vaccine. Only in-frame clones appear in the TCRdb table, and some are missing; sequencing was by immunoSEQ multiplex PCR. The repertoire holds some 79,000 clones, with 70% to 90% as singletons. The starting material was peripheral blood, obtained 28 days after the second AZD1222 dose. The source is an adult who received the AZD1222 COVID-19 vaccine.

V is TRBV2 and J is TRBJ1-1; D possibly corresponds to TRBD1 (5 bases). The length of the CDR3 is 18 residues. Trimming took 1 base from V and 1 from J, leaving 19 bases between them. Germline V gene data show CDR1 as SNHLY and CDR2 as FYNNEI. Here the CDR3 reads CASSEESTGGPRNTEAFF. CDR3 DNA: TGTGCCAGCAGTGAAGAAAGTACAGGAGGGCCGCGGAACACTGAAGCTTTCTTT.

The chain links TRBV2 to TRBJ1-4; a weak D match, TRBD1 (6 bases). V was trimmed by 7 bases and J by 6 bases, leaving 15 bases between them. The CDR3 covers 14 residues. CDR1 is SNHLY, CDR2 FYNNEI, per germline. CDR3 amino acids: CASNLGGADEKLFF. DNA of the CDR3: TGTGCCAGCAACTTAGGGGGGGCGGATGAAAAACTGTTTTTT. Supplemented by reference TRBV2 and TRBJ1-4, the full variable domain reads EPEVTQTPSHQVTQMGQEVILRCVPISNHLYFYWYRQILGQKVEFLVSFYNNEISEKSEIFDDQFSVERPDGSNFTLKIRSTKLEDSAMYFCASNLGGADEKLFFGSGTQLSVL.

V is TRBV6-2 or TRBV6-3 and J is TRBJ1-3; TRBD1 aligns across 12 bases. Germline V gene data show CDR1 as MNHEY and CDR2 as SVGEGT. CDR3 length equals 15 residues. V was pared by 6 bases and J by 8 bases, with 8 bases of the junction left unmatched. The chain's CDR3 is CASSDPGQGAHTIYF. In nucleotides, the CDR3 is TGTGCCAGCAGCGACCCGGGACAGGGGGCACACACCATATATTTT.

The chain joins TRBV3-1 (or the pseudogene TRBV3-2) to TRBJ2-3; perhaps TRBD2 as D (6 bases). CDR1 is LGHDT, CDR2 YNNKEL, per germline (reference sequence). This CDR3 region has 13 residues. Deletions cut 10 bases from V and 0 bases from J, with 11 bases between. CDR3 DNA sequence: TGTGCCACGGGGCTAGCGAGCACAGATACGCAGTATTTT. Translated: CATGLASTDTQYF.

The V and J genes are TRBV4-3 and TRBJ2-3, with 13 positions matching TRBD2. V was clipped by 4 bases and J by 4 bases; unmatched bases: 2. The CDR3 consists of 15 residues. Germline CDR1 LGHNA, CDR2 YSLEER. This chain's CDR3 is CASSLGLAGADTQYF. DNA of the CDR3: TGCGCCAGCAGCCTAGGACTAGCGGGAGCAGATACGCAGTATTTT.

CDR3 nucleotide sequence: TGCAGCGTTGCGAGGGAGTACAATGAGCAGTTCTTC. Residues: CSVAREYNEQFF. This rearrangement joins TRBV29-1 to TRBJ2-1; a possible D gene is TRBD2 (5 bases). The V end lost 4 bases, the J end lost 4 bases, and 8 bases lay between the germline ends. Looked up from germline, CDR1 is SQVTM and CDR2 is ANQGSEA. This CDR3 region has 12 residues.

The chain links TRBV30 to TRBJ1-2, with D hard to call. Trimming stripped 2 bases from V and 6 bases from J, with 10 bases between. Per germline, CDR1 GTSNPN and CDR2 SVGIG (reference sequence). The CDR3 runs 12 residues. CDR3 DNA sequence: TGTGCCTGGAGTCCCCGCACGGATGGCTACACCTTC. Residues: CAWSPRTDGYTF.

CDR3 sequence: CASSFQSRDNSPLHF. CDR3 nucleotide sequence: TGTGCCAGCAGCTTCCAGAGTAGGGATAATTCACCCCTCCACTTT. The V gene is TRBV5-4, the J gene TRBJ1-6; no firm D call. CDR1 and CDR2 (germline): SGHNT, YYREEE (reference sequence). The CDR3 totals 15 residues. V lost 2 bases to trimming and J lost 5 bases, with 11 bases between them. Drawing the rest from reference TRBV5-4 and TRBJ1-6, the complete variable domain is ETGVTQSPTHLIKTRGQQVTLRCSSQSGHNTVSWYQQALGQGPQFIFQYYREEENGRGNFPPRFSGLQFPNYSSELNVNALELDDSALYLCASSFQSRDNSPLHFGNGTRLTVT.

The rearrangement links TRBV19 to TRBJ2-6; possibly TRBD2 for D (6 bases). Trimming stripped 6 bases from V and 4 bases from J, with 19 bases between. CDR3 length: 17 residues. CDR1 is LNHDA and CDR2 is SQIVND in the germline V gene (reference sequence). CDR3 nucleotide sequence: TGTGCCAGTAGGAGGGATAGCGGCCCCTCCGGGGCCAACGTCCTGACTTTC. This gives the protein CASRRDSGPSGANVLTF.

The chain uses TRBV28 and TRBJ1-1, with D hard to call. Trimming removed 4 bases from V and 3 bases from J, with 21 bases in between. Germline assignment: CDR1 MDHEN and CDR2 SYDVKM. The CDR3 runs 17 residues. The CDR3 sequence: CASSYPVGEGVYTEAFF. Here the CDR3 DNA reads TGTGCCAGCAGTTACCCAGTTGGAGAGGGAGTATACACTGAAGCTTTCTTT.

The V gene is TRBV6-5, the J gene TRBJ2-5, with D uncertain. V was trimmed by 6 bases and J by 4 bases, leaving 12 bases between them. The CDR3 sequence is 13 residues long. Germline CDR1 and CDR2: MNHEY and SVGAGI. The CDR3 loop reads CASSYNRAETQYF. CDR3 coding DNA: TGTGCCAGCAGCTACAATCGGGCAGAGACCCAGTACTTC.

CDR3 nucleotide sequence: TGTGCCAGCAGCGTCCTAGCGGAAGGTTCCAATGAGCAGTTCTTC. Its protein product is CASSVLAEGSNEQFF. The chain employs TRBV9 and TRBJ2-1; TRBD2 matches 7 bases. This CDR3 is built from 15 residues. Germline assignment: CDR1 SGDLS and CDR2 YYNGEE. V shed 2 bases and J 6 bases; nucleotides not matched to a gene: 8.

This clone was recorded once. J is TRBJ2-7 and V is TRBV27; a weak D match, TRBD1 (6 bases). Trimming pared 3 bases from V and 7 bases from J, leaving 25 bases between. The CDR3 runs to 17 residues. The germline CDR1 and CDR2 sequences are MNHEY and SMNVEV (reference sequence). The CDR3 coding sequence is TGTGCCAGCAGTTTCTGGGTTAAAGGGACGGGACACGAGGAGCAGTACTTC. Its translation: CASSFWVKGTGHEEQYF.

J is TRBJ2-1 and V is TRBV24-1; the D gene is possibly TRBD1 (6 bases). V shed 4 bases and J shed 6 bases, with 18 bases lying between them. The CDR3 length is 16 residues. Germline V gives CDR1 KGHDR, CDR2 SFDVKD. CDR3 region: CATSDLEQGDSNEQFF. CDR3 sequence (DNA): TGTGCCACCAGTGACCTGGAACAGGGAGATAGCAATGAGCAGTTCTTC.

This clone was seen just once. This sequence joins TRBV9 and TRBJ2-1; D ambiguous. Per germline, CDR1 SGDLS and CDR2 YYNGEE. The CDR3 runs to 11 residues. Trimming took off 4 bases at V and 8 bases at J, with 7 bases between the two ends. The CDR3 sequence is CASSFSHEQFF. The DNA for the CDR3 is TGTGCCAGCAGCTTTAGTCATGAGCAGTTCTTC.

The gene calls are TRBV5-4 and TRBJ2-1; 7 bases are shared with TRBD2. Trimming took 3 bases from V and 0 from J; bases not matched to a gene: 6. The CDR3 covers 16 residues. The germline CDR1 and CDR2 sequences are SGHNT and YYREEE (reference sequence). The CDR3 reads CASSSHGGSSYNEQFF. For the CDR3, the DNA is TGTGCCAGCAGCTCCCATGGCGGGAGCTCCTACAATGAGCAGTTCTTC.

The rearrangement links TRBV6-5 to TRBJ2-5; 11 nucleotides match TRBD2. The junction had 4 bases not matched to a gene; V was cut back by 8 bases and J by 5 bases. Germline-derived CDR1 and CDR2 are MNHEY and SVGAGI. The CDR3 is made up of 13 amino acids. CDR3 DNA sequence: TGTGCCAGCCGGCTAGCGGGAGGTGAGACCCAGTACTTC. Translating gives CASRLAGGETQYF.

The V gene is TRBV28, the J gene TRBJ2-3; 11 nucleotides agree with TRBD2. Trimming removed 0 bases from V and 4 bases from J; junction bases left unmatched: 18. The CDR3 spans 21 residues. Germline-derived CDR1 and CDR2 are MDHEN and SYDVKM. CDR3 amino acids: CASSLWMGTSGSSQGADTQYF. CDR3 DNA sequence: TGTGCCAGCAGTTTATGGATGGGGACTAGCGGCTCTTCTCAGGGGGCAGATACGCAGTATTTT.

CDR3 residues: CSGAARKGRSETQYF. The CDR3 nucleotides are TGCAGCGGGGCGGCCCGAAAAGGGAGATCGGAGACCCAGTACTTC. The chain links TRBV29-1 to TRBJ2-5, with a possible D match to TRBD2 (5 bases). This CDR3 spans 15 amino acids. Germline V gene data show CDR1 as SQVTM and CDR2 as ANQGSEA. With 7 bases removed from V and 5 bases from J, the gap between germline ends came to 23 bases.

The rearrangement uses TRBV30 and TRBJ1-5; possible D gene TRBD1, 6 bases. The CDR3 runs to 14 residues. V dropped 3 bases and J dropped 4 bases, with 13 bases sitting between them. Germline lookup yields CDR1 GTSNPN and CDR2 SVGIG (reference sequence). CDR3 in DNA: TGTGCCTGGAGGACGCAGGGACAAAATCAGCCCCAGCATTTT. Protein sequence: CAWRTQGQNQPQHF. The entire variable domain, with the rest obtained from reference TRBV30 and TRBJ1-5, is as follows: SQTIHQWPATLVQPVGSPLSLECTVEGTSNPNLYWYRQAAGRGLQLLFYSVGIGQISSEVPQNLSASRPQDRQFILSSKKLLLSDSGFYLCAWRTQGQNQPQHFGDGTRLSIL.

This chain links TRBV6-5 with TRBJ2-1; D possibly uses TRBD1 or TRBD2 (6 bases each). The germline CDR1 and CDR2 sequences are MNHEY and SVGAGI. CDR3 length: 14 amino acids. Trimming removed 6 bases from V and 7 bases from J, with 16 bases in between. The CDR3 region is CASSLGGHSNEQFF. The CDR3 coding sequence is TGTGCCAGCAGCTTGGGGGGCCATAGTAATGAGCAGTTCTTC.

This clone turned up a few times. The chain recombines TRBV28 with TRBJ2-1; tentatively, D is TRBD1 (6 bases). The CDR3 is made up of 19 amino acids. Germline V CDR1 and CDR2: MDHEN, SYDVKM. V was clipped by 4 bases and J by 5 bases, with 27 bases between them. The CDR3 reads CASSSDSHWTETMDNEQFF. The CDR3 nucleotides are TGTGCCAGCAGTTCCGACTCTCATTGGACAGAAACGATGGACAATGAGCAGTTCTTC.

The rearrangement links TRBV10-3 to TRBJ2-1; TRBD2 aligns across 11 bases. The CDR3 sequence is 16 residues long. Germline V lookup: CDR1 ENHRY, CDR2 SYGVKD. Germline trimming cut 0 bases from V and 7 bases from J; bases unmatched to any gene: 5. The CDR3 DNA is TGTGCCATCAGTGAGTCGGGTAGCGGGAGGGGTAATGAGCAGTTCTTC. This gives the protein CAISESGSGRGNEQFF.

There are a few counts of this clone. V and J are TRBV6-2 or TRBV6-3 and TRBJ1-5; D may be TRBD1 (5 bases). The V gene's germline CDR1 is MNHEY and CDR2 SVGEGT. The CDR3 has 14 residues. V was clipped by 2 bases and J by 6 bases, with 11 bases between them. As DNA, the CDR3 is TGTGCCAGCAGTTACGGGGCAGGGCTTCAGCCCCAGCATTTT. This encodes CASSYGAGLQPQHF.

V gene TRBV27 combines with J gene TRBJ1-4; TRBD1 agrees at 8 bases. CDR1 is MNHEY, CDR2 SMNVEV, per germline (reference sequence). This CDR3 contains 17 residues. Trimming at V came to 4 bases and at J to 0 bases, leaving 7 bases not matched to a gene. The DNA of the CDR3 is TGTGCCAGCAGTTCCAGAGACAGGGGAGCAACTAATGAAAAACTGTTTTTT. Amino acids: CASSSRDRGATNEKLFF.

CDR3 residues: CASSPWGATGELFF. For the CDR3, the DNA is TGTGCCAGCTCACCGTGGGGAGCCACCGGGGAGCTGTTTTTT. This rearrangement joins TRBV18 to TRBJ2-2; TRBD2 is a possible D gene (5 bases). CDR3 length equals 14 residues. Germline CDR1 reads KGHSH; CDR2 reads LQKENI. The ends were cut back, 3 bases at V and 4 bases at J, with 9 bases in the middle.

The V and J genes are TRBV28 and TRBJ2-1; weak D call: TRBD2 (7 bases). The CDR3 spans 16 residues. V lost 3 bases, J lost 2 bases, and 14 bases lay in between. The germline V gene encodes CDR1 MDHEN and CDR2 SYDVKM. CDR3: CASSFPRGAPYNEQFF. The CDR3 nucleotides are TGTGCCAGCAGTTTCCCACGGGGGGCCCCCTACAATGAGCAGTTCTTC. The whole variable domain, remainder taken from reference TRBV28 and TRBJ2-1, is DVKVTQSSRYLVKRTGEKVFLECVQDMDHENMFWYRQDPGLGLRLIYFSYDVKMKEKGDIPEGYSVSREKKERFSLILESASTNQTSMYLCASSFPRGAPYNEQFFGPGTRLTVL.

The rearrangement joins TRBV19 to TRBJ1-5; D is unresolved. The V and J ends lost 7 bases and 7 bases respectively, with 11 bases between them. Germline V gene data show CDR1 as LNHDA and CDR2 as SQIVND (reference sequence). CDR3 size: 12 residues. For the CDR3, the DNA is TGTGCCAGTAACTTAAATCGACAGCCCCAGCATTTT. It encodes CASNLNRQPQHF. The full variable domain, rest sourced from reference TRBV19 and TRBJ1-5, is DGGITQSPKYLFRKEGQNVTLSCEQNLNHDAMYWYRQDPGQGLRLIYYSQIVNDFQKGDIAEGYSVSREKKESFPLTVTSAQKNPTAFYLCASNLNRQPQHFGDGTRLSIL.

The chain is built from TRBV5-1 and TRBJ2-1, with a weak D call TRBD1 (5 bases). CDR3 length: 14 amino acids. Germline lookup yields CDR1 SGHRS and CDR2 YFSETQ. V dropped 1 base and J dropped 8 bases, with 13 bases sitting between them. The CDR3 protein is CASSLLGDWDEQFF. DNA for the CDR3: TGCGCCAGCAGCTTGTTAGGGGATTGGGATGAGCAGTTCTTC. The entire variable domain, with the rest obtained from reference TRBV5-1 and TRBJ2-1, is as follows: KAGVTQTPRYLIKTRGQQVTLSCSPISGHRSVSWYQQTPGQGLQFLFEYFSETQRNKGNFPGRFSGRQFSNSRSEMNVSTLELGDSALYLCASSLLGDWDEQFFGPGTRLTVL.

The chain links TRBV6-5 to TRBJ2-7; 11 bases agree with TRBD1. Germline lookup yields CDR1 MNHEY and CDR2 SVGAGI. There are 12 residues in the CDR3. Germline trimming cut 6 bases from V and 11 bases from J; bases unmatched to any gene: 6. Here the CDR3 reads CASRDAGQGEYF. The CDR3 DNA is TGTGCCAGCAGGGACGCGGGACAGGGGGAGTACTTC.